These T cell receptor beta chains were read from a single sample in a study of control samples from healthy donors and cancer patients. Measured with immunoSEQ multiplex PCR; TCRdb has only the in-frame clones, and not every one. The sample lists some 250,000 clones; roughly 87% were seen once. Material: PBMCs. These receptors were collected from a woman aged 55-69 years with lung cancer. The CDR3 runs from the conserved cysteine through the conserved F or W. D genes are given only for firm matches. Expanded clones get a size class; other rows say once, few or many, or leave the size out.

j_gene | d_gene | abundance | v_gene | CDR3aa | CDR3nt
TRBJ1-5 | NA | NA | TRBV21-1 | CAREGQGSDQPQHF | TGTGCCAGGGAGGGACAGGGTAGCGATCAGCCCCAGCATTTT
TRBJ1-6 | NA | NA | TRBV30 | CAWSTKTPYNSPLHF | TGTGCCTGGAGTACTAAGACACCGTATAATTCACCCCTCCACTTT
TRBJ1-1 | NA | NA | TRBV10-3 | CAISKTENTEAFF | TGTGCCATCAGCAAGACAGAGAACACTGAAGCTTTCTTT
TRBJ2-2 | NA | NA | TRBV6-5 | CASSKPSGELFF | TGTGCCAGCAGTAAGCCCTCCGGGGAGCTGTTTTTT
TRBJ2-7 | NA | few | TRBV5-4 | CASSLDYEQYF | TGTGCCAGCAGCTTGGACTACGAGCAGTACTTC
TRBJ2-1 | TRBD1 | NA | TRBV9 | CASSLGGTGYNEQFF | TGTGCCAGCAGCCTAGGGGGGACAGGTTACAATGAGCAGTTCTTC
TRBJ2-5 | NA | NA | TRBV2 | CASSGGRGQETQYF | TGTGCCAGCAGTGGGGGGCGGGGTCAAGAGACCCAGTACTTC
TRBJ2-5 | NA | few | TRBV10-1 | CASSDRGGQETQYF | TGCGCCAGCAGTGATAGGGGTGGGCAAGAGACCCAGTACTTC
TRBJ2-1 | NA | NA | TRBV28 | CASMGSSNEQFF | TGTGCCAGCATGGGCAGCAGCAATGAGCAGTTCTTC
TRBJ2-5 | NA | NA | TRBV6-5 | CASSQDFQETQYF | TGTGCCAGTTCACAGGATTTCCAAGAGACCCAGTACTTC
TRBJ1-5 | NA | NA | TRBV19 | CASSIRGRVSNQPQHF | TGTGCCAGTAGTATACGTGGTCGAGTGAGCAATCAGCCCCAGCATTTT
TRBJ2-3 | NA | few | TRBV18 | CASSPGIGSTDTQYF | TGTGCCAGCTCACCAGGGATAGGCAGCACAGATACGCAGTATTTT
TRBJ1-6 | NA | few | TRBV14 | CASSQGALFSPLHF | TGTGCCAGCAGCCAAGGAGCCCTTTTTTCACCCCTCCACTTT
TRBJ2-3 | TRBD2 | NA | TRBV6-5 | CASSSASGIGDTQYF | TGTGCCAGCAGTTCGGCTAGCGGGATCGGTGATACGCAGTATTTT
TRBJ2-1 | TRBD2 | NA | TRBV6-2/TRBV6-3 | CASSPLAGGPPKQFF | TGTGCCAGCAGTCCACTAGCGGGGGGTCCTCCTAAGCAGTTCTTC
TRBJ1-1 | NA | NA | TRBV9 | CASSVNQMNTEAFF | TGTGCCAGCAGCGTAAATCAGATGAACACTGAAGCTTTCTTT
TRBJ1-4 | NA | NA | TRBV6-4 | CASRGGTNEKLFF | TGTGCCAGCAGAGGAGGGACTAATGAAAAACTGTTTTTT
TRBJ1-2 | NA | NA | TRBV6-1 | CASSERNYDGYTF | TGTGCCAGCAGTGAAAGGAACTACGATGGCTACACCTTC